This T cell receptor beta chain appears in the sequencing data of a study of OX40 agonist ivuxolimab in advanced cancers. The wider study: Patients were treated with ivuxolimab, an agonistic anti-OX40 (CD134) antibody. With a range of roughly 20 to 80, age averaged 60 years, and about 82% were male. Study-level findings and limits: Expanded peripheral T-cell antigen specificity went undetermined.

With respect to this clone: Its target is not known.

Here immunoSEQ multiplex PCR was the method, and the copy in TCRdb shows in-frame clones only, minus some. The data show roughly 40,000 clones, with over 75% seen just once and 2.6% held by the top ten. Excluded were patients having autoimmune disease history or systemic immunosuppression. Per germline, CDR1 SEHNR and CDR2 FQNEAQ (reference sequence). CDR3 size: 13 residues. V was clipped by 5 bases and J by 2 bases, with 8 bases between them. The source of this sequence is an adult with an advanced solid tumor such as melanoma, head and neck, liver or kidney cancer. V is TRBV7-9 and J is TRBJ2-3; possible D gene TRBD1, 5 bases. This material consisted of CD4+ or CD8+ T cells sorted from blood, taken in a trial of the OX40 agonist ivuxolimab. CDR3 bases: TGTGCCAGCAGCCGACAGATCACAGATACGCAGTATTTT. Translation: CASSRQITDTQYF.